Below are 31 T cell receptor beta chains sequenced from a single sample in a study of blood T cells in healthy people across ages. Together with a sample-barcoded 5' primer, a J-beta primer mix was included in a second PCR lasting roughly 6 to 12 cycles. TCRdb redid the calling of the 5' RACE reads with MiXCR, one entry per CDR3 protein. The profile shows hundreds of thousands of distinct CDR3 sequences, about three fifths of them singletons. The material sequenced was blood. The source of these receptors is a man aged 25-40 years in good health.

The V gene is TRBV4-3, the J gene TRBJ2-7, with TRBD2 as a possible D gene (6 bases). In germline, CDR1 is LGHNA, CDR2 YSLEER. V dropped 5 bases and J dropped 1 base, with 18 bases sitting between them. This CDR3 contains 16 residues. CDR3 coding DNA: TGCGCCAGCAGCTCCCGGGCCGGGACTCAATCCTACGAGCAGTACTTC. This sequence encodes CASSSRAGTQSYEQYF.

Remarks on this clonotype: One junction end disagrees with the germline gene, perhaps due to a read error. The chain carries TRBV28 and TRBJ2-7; 9 bases fit TRBD1. Germline V gene data show CDR1 as MDHEN and CDR2 as SYDVKM. The CDR3 is made up of 17 amino acids. CDR3 sequence reads: CVSSLDQGQGRRYEQYF. The CDR3 DNA follows: TGTGTCAGCAGCCTGGATCAAGGACAGGGGAGAAGGTACGAGCAGTACTTC.

This clonotype was seen repeatedly, ten times or more. V gene TRBV25-1 combines with J gene TRBJ2-7, with 9 bases aligning to TRBD1. The CDR3 consists of 16 residues. The V segment lost 2 bases and the J segment 5 bases; nucleotides outside the gene matches: 10. Germline V gene sequence: CDR1 MGHDK, CDR2 SYGVNS. The CDR3 bases are TGTGCCAGCAGTGAACCTATAGACAGGGGGAGGAACGAGCAGTACTTC. Amino acid sequence: CASSEPIDRGRNEQYF.

A single count supports this clonotype. This sequence joins TRBV9 and TRBJ2-5; 7 nucleotides line up with TRBD2. Germline V gives CDR1 SGDLS, CDR2 YYNGEE. V lost 4 bases to trimming and J lost 7 bases; unmatched junction nucleotides: 4. The CDR3 consists of 12 residues. CDR3 amino acids: CASSSQRGTQYF. The CDR3 nucleotides are TGTGCCAGCAGCTCCCAGCGGGGGACCCAGTACTTC. Combining the CDR3 with reference TRBV9 and TRBJ2-5 gives the whole variable domain DSGVTQTPKHLITATGQRVTLRCSPRSGDLSVYWYQQSLDQGLQFLIQYYNGEERAKGNILERFSAQQFPDLHSELNLSSLELGDSALYFCASSSQRGTQYFGPGTRLLVL.

This clonotype was observed many times. The chain uses TRBV29-1 and TRBJ1-2, with D perhaps TRBD1 (5 bases). Germline V CDR1 and CDR2: SQVTM, ANQGSEA. This CDR3 has 11 residues. The V and J ends lost 4 bases and 4 bases respectively, with 7 bases between them. CDR3 bases: TGCAGCGTTGGGGACGGCTATGGCTACACCTTC. Translation gives CSVGDGYGYTF.

A few counts support this clonotype. This sequence joins TRBV5-1 and TRBJ2-3; D is possibly TRBD2 (5 bases). Trimming stripped 0 bases from V and 4 bases from J, with 9 bases between. Germline V gene data show CDR1 as SGHRS and CDR2 as YFSETQ. The CDR3 runs 14 residues. The CDR3 reads CASSLETAADTQYF. As DNA, the CDR3 is TGCGCCAGCAGCTTGGAAACAGCGGCAGATACGCAGTATTTT.

The gene calls are TRBV28 and TRBJ2-5; no definite D call. V was pared by 3 bases and J by 4 bases, with 18 bases between. CDR1 and CDR2 (germline): MDHEN, SYDVKM. CDR3 size: 16 residues. The CDR3 spells CASSLPKSIRTETQYF. The CDR3 DNA reads as TGTGCCAGCAGTTTGCCAAAGTCGATACGCACAGAGACCCAGTACTTC.

The rearrangement joins TRBV20-1 to TRBJ2-1, with 8 bases aligning to TRBD2. Germline V gene lookup returns CDR1 DFQATT and CDR2 SNEGSKA (reference sequence). Losses at the gene ends were 3 bases for V and 4 bases for J; bases not matched to a gene: 14. The CDR3 has 17 amino acids. The CDR3 DNA follows: TGCAGTGCTAGCGACCAGCGGGAAGGGACTAGATACAATGAGCAGTTCTTC. It is translated as CSASDQREGTRYNEQFF.

The CDR3 reads CSAQMARLVSEQFF. CDR3 nucleotides: TGCAGTGCGCAAATGGCCCGACTAGTTTCTGAGCAGTTCTTC. The chain employs TRBV20-1 and TRBJ2-1; a possible D gene is TRBD2 (6 bases). Germline V CDR1 and CDR2: DFQATT, SNEGSKA (reference sequence). Trimming stripped 6 bases from V and 9 bases from J, with 21 bases between. The CDR3 is 14 amino acids.

This chain uses TRBV28 with TRBJ1-2, with TRBD1 matching 9 bases. The CDR3 consists of 13 residues. With V trimmed by 7 bases and J by 4 bases, 4 bases remained unmatched. Germline-derived CDR1 and CDR2 are MDHEN and SYDVKM. CDR3 nucleotides: TGTGCCAGCATCCAGGACAGGGGCTATGGCTACACCTTC. Protein: CASIQDRGYGYTF.

J is TRBJ1-2 and V is TRBV11-2, with 10 bases matching TRBD1. The V and J ends lost 5 bases and 4 bases, in that order; junction bases with no gene match: 7. In germline, CDR1 is SGHAT, CDR2 FQNNGV. The length of the CDR3 is 15 residues. CDR3 in amino acids: CASSRRDRGFYGYTF. The CDR3 coding sequence is TGTGCCAGCAGCAGACGGGACAGGGGTTTCTATGGCTACACCTTC.

The V and J genes are TRBV30 and TRBJ2-1; 10 positions match TRBD1. Trimming cost V 5 bases and J 4 bases; bases outside gene matches: 5. The CDR3 length is 14 residues. Germline lookup yields CDR1 GTSNPN and CDR2 SVGIG (reference sequence). CDR3 protein: CAWGPGQGYNEQFF. The CDR3 nucleotides are TGTGCCTGGGGGCCGGGACAGGGGTACAATGAGCAGTTCTTC.

V and J are TRBV20-1 and TRBJ1-2; weak D call: TRBD1 (5 bases). V was clipped by 5 bases and J by 3 bases, with 13 bases between them. CDR1 is DFQATT and CDR2 is SNEGSKA in the germline V gene (reference sequence). CDR3 size: 13 residues. DNA of the CDR3: TGCAGTGCTTCGGGGACCGCAGACTATGGCTACACCTTC. Its protein is CSASGTADYGYTF.

This rearrangement joins TRBV12-3 or TRBV12-4 to TRBJ2-3; D is unresolved. The CDR3 loop spans 14 amino acids. V lost 5 bases and J lost 0, with 9 bases in between. The CDR3 loop reads CASSVSGSTDTQYF. The CDR3 nucleotides read TGTGCCAGCAGTGTTAGTGGAAGCACAGATACGCAGTATTTT.

The chain combines TRBV7-2 with TRBJ2-3; D unresolved. The CDR3 is 14 residues long. The germline V and J ends were trimmed by 2 bases and 4 bases, with 10 bases remaining between them. Looked up from germline, CDR1 is SGHTA and CDR2 is FQGNSA. As DNA, the CDR3 is TGTGCCAGCAGCTTACTAGGTCTGGCAGATACGCAGTATTTT. It is translated as CASSLLGLADTQYF.

CDR3 protein: CASRLHVLYEQYF. The CDR3, as DNA: TGTGCCAGCAGACTACACGTACTCTACGAGCAGTACTTC. The rearrangement links TRBV6-2 or TRBV6-3 to TRBJ2-7; D is unresolved. Germline values: CDR1 MNHEY, CDR2 SVGEGT. Trimming removed 6 bases at V and 3 bases at J, with 12 bases between. The CDR3 sequence is 13 residues long.

This clonotype was found a few times. The chain combines TRBV10-3 with TRBJ1-6; a possible D gene is TRBD1 (5 bases). Trimming stripped 0 bases from V and 14 bases from J, with 20 bases between. The V gene's germline CDR1 is ENHRY and CDR2 SYGVKD. This CDR3 region has 16 residues. The CDR3 spells CAISESREGALRTLHF. The CDR3 DNA sequence: TGTGCCATCAGTGAGTCGAGAGAAGGGGCCCTAAGGACCCTCCACTTT.

This clonotype was found a few times. The gene calls are TRBV20-1 and TRBJ2-1; 10 nucleotides match TRBD2. CDR1 is DFQATT and CDR2 is SNEGSKA in the germline V gene (reference sequence). The V gene end was trimmed by 4 bases and the J gene end by 4 bases; junction bases not matched to a gene: 7. The CDR3 is 15 residues long. The CDR3 loop reads CSAISLAGIYNEQFF. The CDR3 nucleotides read TGCAGTGCTATATCACTAGCGGGAATATACAATGAGCAGTTCTTC.

The chain combines TRBV6-1 with TRBJ2-1, with TRBD2 identical over 10 bases. Germline CDR1 reads MNHNS; CDR2 reads SASEGT. V shed 4 bases and J 7 bases; nucleotides not matched to a gene: 4. CDR3 length: 14 residues. As DNA, the CDR3 is TGTGCCAGCAGTGCTAGCGGGAGAGGTAATGAGCAGTTCTTC. It translates to CASSASGRGNEQFF.

The chain combines TRBV7-2 with TRBJ2-7; 13 bases match TRBD2. From germline, CDR1 is SGHTA and CDR2 FQGNSA. The CDR3 has 15 amino acids. V shed 5 bases, J shed 2 bases, and the junction held 3 bases outside the gene matches. The CDR3 sequence: CASSDTSGGAYEQYF. Written as DNA, the CDR3 is TGTGCCAGCAGCGACACTAGCGGGGGGGCCTACGAGCAGTACTTC.

The chain employs TRBV27 and TRBJ2-3, with 7 bases matching TRBD2. The CDR3 has 17 residues. Germline lookup yields CDR1 MNHEY and CDR2 SMNVEV (reference sequence). V shed 5 bases and J 4 bases; nucleotides not matched to a gene: 15. CDR3 in amino acids: CASSPLFFRGVSDTQYF. The CDR3 nucleotides are TGTGCCAGCAGTCCCCTTTTCTTCCGGGGGGTATCAGATACGCAGTATTTT.

The chain employs TRBV10-3 and TRBJ2-7; tentative D call: TRBD2 (5 bases). This CDR3 region has 17 residues. The germline gives CDR1 ENHRY, CDR2 SYGVKD. V was clipped by 0 bases and J by 3 bases, with 18 bases between them. The CDR3 DNA follows: TGTGCCATCAGTGAGTCGACCCCCAGTGACCGGGACTACGAGCAGTACTTC. Its translation: CAISESTPSDRDYEQYF.

A few counts support this clonotype. DNA for the CDR3: TGTGCCAGCAGTGGGGAGACAGTTAATGAAAAACTGTTTTTT. Protein sequence: CASSGETVNEKLFF. The chain joins TRBV6-1 to TRBJ1-4; D is possibly TRBD1 (5 bases). V was shortened by 4 bases and J by 4 bases, with 10 bases between the two germline ends. The CDR3 has 14 residues. Germline V CDR1 and CDR2: MNHNS, SASEGT.

This clonotype has only a few counts. The CDR3 reads CASSGLSGTQYF. CDR3 DNA: TGTGCCAGCAGCGGACTGTCGGGGACCCAGTACTTC. V gene TRBV7-9 combines with J gene TRBJ2-5, with D maybe TRBD2 (5 bases). The CDR3 runs to 12 residues. Germline CDR1 and CDR2: SEHNR and FQNEAQ (reference sequence). V dropped 5 bases and J dropped 7 bases, with 11 bases sitting between them.

In regard to this clonotype: The germline gene is not matched at one end of the junction; a read error may be the cause. This rearrangement joins TRBV20-1 to TRBJ2-1; maybe TRBD2 (7 bases). From germline, CDR1 is DFQATT and CDR2 SNEGSKA (reference sequence). The CDR3 sequence is 14 residues long. In DNA, the CDR3 is TGCAGTGCCCGAGACAGGACTAGACAAGTCGAGCAGTATTTC. Translating gives CSARDRTRQVEQYF.

The chain joins TRBV6-5 to TRBJ1-1, with a tentative D call TRBD1 (6 bases). The CDR3 length is 15 residues. Trimming cost V 7 bases and J 0 bases, with 15 bases left between them. Germline V gene sequence: CDR1 MNHEY, CDR2 SVGAGI. CDR3 residues: CASTSRQEMNTEAFF. In DNA, the CDR3 is TGTGCCAGCACCTCCCGACAGGAGATGAACACTGAAGCTTTCTTT.

The chain joins TRBV5-6 to TRBJ2-1; tentatively, D is TRBD2 (5 bases). Deletions cut 4 bases from V and 12 bases from J, with 14 bases between. CDR1 is SGHDT, CDR2 YYEEEE, per germline. This CDR3 has 12 residues. CDR3 in amino acids: CASSQAVKGQFF. The CDR3 region has the DNA TGTGCCAGCAGCCAAGCGGTAAAGGGGCAGTTCTTC.

This clonotype was seen a few times. This rearrangement joins TRBV20-1 to TRBJ1-2, with D possibly matching TRBD1 (5 bases). Germline loops: CDR1 DFQATT, CDR2 SNEGSKA (reference sequence). Trimming shortened V by 1 base and J by 6 bases, and 12 bases separated the two germline ends. There are 13 residues in the CDR3. The CDR3 DNA is TGCAGTGCTAGAGTCGAGGGACTACATGGCTACACCTTC. It encodes CSARVEGLHGYTF.

The chain employs TRBV7-2 and TRBJ2-1, with TRBD2 matching over 13 bases. Per germline, CDR1 SGHTA and CDR2 FQGNSA. V was pared by 5 bases and J by 2 bases, with 6 bases of the junction left unmatched. The CDR3 runs to 17 residues. DNA of the CDR3: TGTGCCAGCAGCCAAGGGACTAGCGGGGAGACCTACAATGAGCAGTTCTTC. Protein sequence: CASSQGTSGETYNEQFF.

This clonotype has only a few counts. The V and J genes are TRBV15 and TRBJ2-5; D might be TRBD2 (5 bases). CDR1 LNHNV and CDR2 YYDKDF come from the germline V gene (reference sequence). V shed 5 bases and J shed 1 base, with 8 bases lying between them. The CDR3 consists of 13 residues. In DNA form, the CDR3 reads TGTGCCACCAGCTCGAGGGTCCAAGAGACCCAGTACTTC. Translation gives CATSSRVQETQYF.

The V call is TRBV12-3 or TRBV12-4, the J call TRBJ1-2; the match to TRBD1 covers 9 bases. The CDR3 runs to 15 residues. V dropped 1 base and J dropped 12; count of bases not matched to a gene: 12. The CDR3 loop reads CASSLDFWGQGGDTF. CDR3 DNA: TGTGCCAGCAGTTTAGACTTCTGGGGACAGGGCGGCGACACCTTC.